The clone carrying this TCR beta chain was counted many times. This entry is derived from a study of human T cells and chemical hapten exposure. What the library attached to individual cDNA molecules were unique molecular identifiers. TCRdb ran MiXCR on the RACE reads and lists one entry per CDR3 protein. The data hold roughly 43,000 distinct CDR3 sequences, with 9.6% observed a single time. Time point: patch test 2, 6 weeks after DPC sensitization. The treatment here: therapeutic diphenylcyclopropenone sensitization with weekly scalp DPC. It was from unfractionated whole blood that total RNA was extracted. From germline, CDR1 is SEHNR and CDR2 FQNEAQ (reference sequence). J gave up 3 bases and V 5 bases, and 13 bases lay outside the gene matches. The CDR3 contains 16 residues.

The V call is TRBV7-9, the J call TRBJ2-7, with 7 bases lining up with TRBD1. The TCR sequence derives from a woman in her twenties or thirties with alopecia areata. Some clones in this sample may be carry-over from other donors' samples. The sequencing used whole blood, collected in connection with sensitization to the hapten diphenylcyclopropenone (DPC). CDR3 nucleotides: TGTGCCAGCAGCCCTCGACAGGGTGAGAAACTCTACGAGCAGTACTTC. Translating gives CASSPRQGEKLYEQYF.